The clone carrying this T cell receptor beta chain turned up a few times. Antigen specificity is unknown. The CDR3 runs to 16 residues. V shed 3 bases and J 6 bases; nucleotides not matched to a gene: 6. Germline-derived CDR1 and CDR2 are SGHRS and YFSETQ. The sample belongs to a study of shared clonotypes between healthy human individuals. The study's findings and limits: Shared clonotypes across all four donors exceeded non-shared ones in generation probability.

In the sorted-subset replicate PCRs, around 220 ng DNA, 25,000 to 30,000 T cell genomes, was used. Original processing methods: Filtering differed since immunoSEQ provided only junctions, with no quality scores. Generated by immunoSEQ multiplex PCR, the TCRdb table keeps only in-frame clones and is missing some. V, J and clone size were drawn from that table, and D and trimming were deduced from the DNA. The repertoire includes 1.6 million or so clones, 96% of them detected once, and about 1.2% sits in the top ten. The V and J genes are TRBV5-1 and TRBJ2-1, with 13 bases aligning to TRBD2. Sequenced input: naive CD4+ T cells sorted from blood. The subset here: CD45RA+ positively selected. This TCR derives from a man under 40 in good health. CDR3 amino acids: CASSWGLAGPGNEQFF. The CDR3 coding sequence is TGCGCCAGCAGCTGGGGACTAGCGGGGCCCGGCAATGAGCAGTTCTTC.